The rows below give T cell receptor beta chains drawn from one sample of a study of massively parallel sequencing of T cell beta chains. TCRdb independently ran MiXCR on the 5' RACE reads; one entry per CDR3 protein. The sample lists approximately 4,000 distinct CDR3 sequences; around two fifths were seen once. The sample consisted of commercial RNA from peripheral blood pooled from many donors. Receptors originate from a pool of human donors in good health; the sample was commercial RNA pooled from many donors. Both conserved end residues are part of each CDR3.

TRBJ2-7 TRBV14 CASSQWGLEQYF
TRBJ1-1 TRBV20-1 CSARRAEMNTEAFF
TRBJ1-1 TRBV20-1 CSAEWANTEAFF
TRBJ1-6 TRBV11-2 CASSLVLLGDSPLHF
TRBJ2-7 TRBV27 CASSFIDGTYEQYF
TRBJ2-3 TRBV20-1 CSANRPPTDTQYF
TRBJ1-1 TRBV5-1 CASSLDQGSRPEAFF
TRBJ2-5 TRBV10-3 CAISESTGDETQYF
TRBJ2-1 TRBV7-6 CASSLSGNEQFF
TRBJ1-4 TRBV20-1 CSAHYANEKLFF
TRBJ1-1 TRBV29-1 CSVISFMNTEAFF
TRBJ1-5 TRBV2 CASSGQEKGDQPQHF
TRBJ2-4 TRBV7-1 CASSSWGTGAKNIQYF
TRBJ2-1 TRBV5-2 CASNVYRSSYNEQFF
TRBJ2-3 TRBV13 CASSLIGDTQYF
TRBJ2-3 TRBV5-1 CASSPGSADTQYF
TRBJ2-7 TRBV2 CASSKTVHEQYF
TRBJ2-1 TRBV5-4 CASSLQGDNEQVF
TRBJ2-5 TRBV14 CASSQDRQTQYF
TRBJ2-5 TRBV6-2/TRBV6-3 CASSYSTETQYF